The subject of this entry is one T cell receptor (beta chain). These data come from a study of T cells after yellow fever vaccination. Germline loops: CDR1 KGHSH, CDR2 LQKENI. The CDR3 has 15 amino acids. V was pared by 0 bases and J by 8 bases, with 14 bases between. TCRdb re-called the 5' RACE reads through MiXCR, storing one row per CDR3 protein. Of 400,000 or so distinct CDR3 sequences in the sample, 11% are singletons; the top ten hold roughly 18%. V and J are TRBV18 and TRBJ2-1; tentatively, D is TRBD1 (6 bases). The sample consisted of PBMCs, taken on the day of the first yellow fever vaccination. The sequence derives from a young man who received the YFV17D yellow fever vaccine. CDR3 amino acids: CASSPPHRAVDEQFF. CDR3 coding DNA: TGTGCCAGCTCACCACCGCACAGGGCGGTCGATGAGCAGTTCTTC.